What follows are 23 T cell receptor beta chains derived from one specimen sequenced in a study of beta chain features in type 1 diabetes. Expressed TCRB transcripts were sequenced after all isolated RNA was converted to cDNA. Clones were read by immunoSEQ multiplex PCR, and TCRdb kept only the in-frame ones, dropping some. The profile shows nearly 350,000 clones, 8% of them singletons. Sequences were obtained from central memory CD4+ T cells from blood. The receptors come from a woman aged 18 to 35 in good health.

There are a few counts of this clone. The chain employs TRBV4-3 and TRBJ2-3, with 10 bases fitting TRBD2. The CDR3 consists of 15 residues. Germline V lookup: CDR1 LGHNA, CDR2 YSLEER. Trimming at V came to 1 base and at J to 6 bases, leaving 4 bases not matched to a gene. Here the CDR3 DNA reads TGCGCCAGCAGCCAAGTAACAGCGGGAGGGGATACGCAGTATTTT. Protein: CASSQVTAGGDTQYF.

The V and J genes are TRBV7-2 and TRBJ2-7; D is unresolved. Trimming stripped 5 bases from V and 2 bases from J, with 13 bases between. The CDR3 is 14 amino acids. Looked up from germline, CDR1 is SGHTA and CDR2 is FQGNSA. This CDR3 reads CASSTAATTYEQYF. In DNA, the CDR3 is TGTGCCAGCAGCACCGCGGCCACGACCTACGAGCAGTACTTC.

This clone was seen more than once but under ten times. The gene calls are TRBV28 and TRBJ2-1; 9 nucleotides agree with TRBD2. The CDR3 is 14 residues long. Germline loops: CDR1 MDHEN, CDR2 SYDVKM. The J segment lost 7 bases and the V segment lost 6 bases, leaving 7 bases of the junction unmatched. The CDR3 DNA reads TGTGCCAGCAGAGCAAGCGGGAGGTTAAATGAGCAGTTCTTC. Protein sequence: CASRASGRLNEQFF.

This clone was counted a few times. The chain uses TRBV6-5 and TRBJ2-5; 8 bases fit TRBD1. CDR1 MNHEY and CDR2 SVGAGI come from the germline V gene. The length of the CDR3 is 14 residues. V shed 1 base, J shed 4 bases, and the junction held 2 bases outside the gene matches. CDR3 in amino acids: CASSYFTGGETQYF. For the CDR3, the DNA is TGTGCCAGCAGTTACTTCACAGGGGGAGAGACCCAGTACTTC.

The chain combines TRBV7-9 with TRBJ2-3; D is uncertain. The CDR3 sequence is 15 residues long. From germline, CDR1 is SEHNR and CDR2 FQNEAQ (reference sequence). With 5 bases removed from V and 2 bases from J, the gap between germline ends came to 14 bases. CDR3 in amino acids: CASSDRPGSTDTQYF. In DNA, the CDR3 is TGTGCCAGCAGCGATCGACCTGGCTCCACAGATACGCAGTATTTT.

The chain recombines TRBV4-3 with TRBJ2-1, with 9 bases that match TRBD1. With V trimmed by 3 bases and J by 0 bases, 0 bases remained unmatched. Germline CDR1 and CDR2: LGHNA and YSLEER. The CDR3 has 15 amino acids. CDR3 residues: CASSQTGGSYNEQFF. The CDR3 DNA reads TGCGCCAGCAGCCAGACAGGGGGCTCCTACAATGAGCAGTTCTTC.

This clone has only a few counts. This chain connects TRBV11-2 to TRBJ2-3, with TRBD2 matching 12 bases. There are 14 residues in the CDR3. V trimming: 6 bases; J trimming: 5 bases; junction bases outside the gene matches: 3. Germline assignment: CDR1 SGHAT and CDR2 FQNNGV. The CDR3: CASRRLAGEDTQYF. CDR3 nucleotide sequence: TGTGCCAGCAGGAGACTAGCGGGAGAAGATACGCAGTATTTT.

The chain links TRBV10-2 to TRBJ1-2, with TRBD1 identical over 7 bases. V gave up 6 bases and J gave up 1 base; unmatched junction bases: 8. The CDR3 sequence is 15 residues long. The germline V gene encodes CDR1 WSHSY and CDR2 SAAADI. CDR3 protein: CASSDPDRSNYGYTF. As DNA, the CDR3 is TGCGCCAGCAGCGATCCGGACAGGAGTAACTATGGCTACACCTTC.

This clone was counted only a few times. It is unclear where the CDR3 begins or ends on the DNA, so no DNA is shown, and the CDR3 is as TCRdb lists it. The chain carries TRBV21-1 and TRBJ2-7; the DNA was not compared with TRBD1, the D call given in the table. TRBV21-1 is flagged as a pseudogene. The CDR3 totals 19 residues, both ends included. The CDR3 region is CASSKAHFGQGASGDEQYF.

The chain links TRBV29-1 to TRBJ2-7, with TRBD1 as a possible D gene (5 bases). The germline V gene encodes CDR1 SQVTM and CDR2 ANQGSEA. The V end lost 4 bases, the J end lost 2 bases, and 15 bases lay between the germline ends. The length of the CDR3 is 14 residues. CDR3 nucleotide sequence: TGCAGCGTTGCTTGGAGACAGTCTGCCTACGAGCAGTACTTC. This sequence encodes CSVAWRQSAYEQYF.

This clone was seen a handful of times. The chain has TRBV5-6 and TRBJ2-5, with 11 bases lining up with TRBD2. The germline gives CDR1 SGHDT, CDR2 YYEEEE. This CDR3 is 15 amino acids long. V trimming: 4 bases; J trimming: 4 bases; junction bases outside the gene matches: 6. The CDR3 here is CASSGLAGGSETQYF. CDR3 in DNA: TGTGCCAGCAGCGGATTAGCGGGAGGGTCAGAGACCCAGTACTTC. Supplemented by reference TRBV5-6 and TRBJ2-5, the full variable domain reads DAGVTQSPTHLIKTRGQQVTLRCSPKSGHDTVSWYQQALGQGPQFIFQYYEEEERQRGNFPDRFSGHQFPNYSSELNVNALLLGDSALYLCASSGLAGGSETQYFGPGTRLLVL.

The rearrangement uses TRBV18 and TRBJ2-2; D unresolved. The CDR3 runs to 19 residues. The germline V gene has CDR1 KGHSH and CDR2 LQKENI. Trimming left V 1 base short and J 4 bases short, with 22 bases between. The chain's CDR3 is CASSPRRYVSQNVTGELFF. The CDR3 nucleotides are TGTGCCAGCTCACCACGCAGATATGTATCACAAAATGTCACCGGGGAGCTGTTTTTT.

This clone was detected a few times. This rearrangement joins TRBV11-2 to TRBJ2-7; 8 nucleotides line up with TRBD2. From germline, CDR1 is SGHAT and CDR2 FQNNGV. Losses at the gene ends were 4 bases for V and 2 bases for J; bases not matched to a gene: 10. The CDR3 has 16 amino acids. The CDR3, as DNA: TGTGCCAGCAGCTCAACCTCGGGACTAGTTGCCTACGAGCAGTACTTC. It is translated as CASSSTSGLVAYEQYF. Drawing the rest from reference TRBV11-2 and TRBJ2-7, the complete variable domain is EAGVAQSPRYKIIEKRQSVAFWCNPISGHATLYWYQQILGQGPKLLIQFQNNGVVDDSQLPKDRFSAERLKGVDSTLKIQPAKLEDSAVYLCASSSTSGLVAYEQYFGPGTRLTVT.

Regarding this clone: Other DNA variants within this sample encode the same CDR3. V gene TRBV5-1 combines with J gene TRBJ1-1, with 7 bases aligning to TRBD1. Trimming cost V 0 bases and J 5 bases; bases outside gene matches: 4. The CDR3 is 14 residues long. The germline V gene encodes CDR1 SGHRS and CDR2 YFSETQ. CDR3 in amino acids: CASSLGQGGTEAFF. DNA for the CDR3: TGCGCCAGCAGCTTGGGACAGGGAGGTACTGAAGCTTTCTTT.

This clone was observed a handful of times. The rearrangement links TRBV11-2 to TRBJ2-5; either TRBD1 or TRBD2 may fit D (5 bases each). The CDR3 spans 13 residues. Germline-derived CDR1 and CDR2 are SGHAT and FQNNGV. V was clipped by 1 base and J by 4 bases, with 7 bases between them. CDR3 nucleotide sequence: TGTGCCAGCAGCTTAGTTGGGGGAGAGACCCAGTACTTC. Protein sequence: CASSLVGGETQYF. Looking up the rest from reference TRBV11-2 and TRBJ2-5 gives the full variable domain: EAGVAQSPRYKIIEKRQSVAFWCNPISGHATLYWYQQILGQGPKLLIQFQNNGVVDDSQLPKDRFSAERLKGVDSTLKIQPAKLEDSAVYLCASSLVGGETQYFGPGTRLLVL.

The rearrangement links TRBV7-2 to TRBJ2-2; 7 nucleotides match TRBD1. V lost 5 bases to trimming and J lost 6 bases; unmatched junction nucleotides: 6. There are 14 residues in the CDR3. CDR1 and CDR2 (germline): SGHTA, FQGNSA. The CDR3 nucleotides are TGTGCCAGCAGCGTATTAGGGACAGCCGGGGAGCTGTTTTTT. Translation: CASSVLGTAGELFF. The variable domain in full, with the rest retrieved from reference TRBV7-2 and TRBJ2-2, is GAGVSQSPSNKVTEKGKDVELRCDPISGHTALYWYRQSLGQGLEFLIYFQGNSAPDKSGLPSDRFSAERTGGSVSTLTIQRTQQEDSAVYLCASSVLGTAGELFFGEGSRLTVL.

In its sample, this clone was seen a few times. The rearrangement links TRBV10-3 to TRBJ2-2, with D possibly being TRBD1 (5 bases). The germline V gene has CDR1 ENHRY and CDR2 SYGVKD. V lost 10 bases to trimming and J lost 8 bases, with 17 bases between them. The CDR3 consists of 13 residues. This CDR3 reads CASSRAHKGELFF. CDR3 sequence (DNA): TGTGCCAGCAGCAGGGCTCATAAGGGGGAGCTGTTTTTT.

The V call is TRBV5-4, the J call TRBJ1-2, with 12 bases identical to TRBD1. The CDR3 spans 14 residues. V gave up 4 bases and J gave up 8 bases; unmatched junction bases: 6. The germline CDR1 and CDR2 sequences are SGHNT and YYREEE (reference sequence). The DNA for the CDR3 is TGTGCCAGCAGCCCGGGACAGGGGGCGGAAGGCTACACCTTC. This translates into CASSPGQGAEGYTF.

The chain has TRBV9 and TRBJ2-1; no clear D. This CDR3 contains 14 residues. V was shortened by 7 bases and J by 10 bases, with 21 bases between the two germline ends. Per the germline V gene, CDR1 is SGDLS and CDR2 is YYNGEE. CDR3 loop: CASSSGALSLEQFF. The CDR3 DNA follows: TGTGCCAGCTCGTCCGGCGCCTTATCACTCGAGCAGTTCTTC. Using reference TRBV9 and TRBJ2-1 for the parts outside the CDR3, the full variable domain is DSGVTQTPKHLITATGQRVTLRCSPRSGDLSVYWYQQSLDQGLQFLIQYYNGEERAKGNILERFSAQQFPDLHSELNLSSLELGDSALYFCASSSGALSLEQFFGPGTRLTVL.

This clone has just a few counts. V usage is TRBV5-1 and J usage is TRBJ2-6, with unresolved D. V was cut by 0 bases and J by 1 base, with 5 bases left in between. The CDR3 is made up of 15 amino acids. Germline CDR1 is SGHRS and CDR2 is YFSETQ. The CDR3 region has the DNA TGCGCCAGCAGCTTGGGGCCTTCTGGGGCCAACGTCCTGACTTTC. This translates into CASSLGPSGANVLTF.

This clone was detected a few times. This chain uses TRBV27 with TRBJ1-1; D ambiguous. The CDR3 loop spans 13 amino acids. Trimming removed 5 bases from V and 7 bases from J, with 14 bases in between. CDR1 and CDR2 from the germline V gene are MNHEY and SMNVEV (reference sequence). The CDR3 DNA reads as TGTGCCAGCAGTCCGCGAAATGGGCGTGAAGCTTTCTTT. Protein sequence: CASSPRNGREAFF.

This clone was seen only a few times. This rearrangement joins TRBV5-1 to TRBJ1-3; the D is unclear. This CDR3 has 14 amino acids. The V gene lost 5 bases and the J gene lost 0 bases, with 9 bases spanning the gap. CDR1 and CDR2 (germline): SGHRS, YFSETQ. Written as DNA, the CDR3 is TGCGCCAGCAGTTTTGACGTCTCTGGAAACACCATATATTTT. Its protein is CASSFDVSGNTIYF. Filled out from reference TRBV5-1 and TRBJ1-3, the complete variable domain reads KAGVTQTPRYLIKTRGQQVTLSCSPISGHRSVSWYQQTPGQGLQFLFEYFSETQRNKGNFPGRFSGRQFSNSRSEMNVSTLELGDSALYLCASSFDVSGNTIYFGEGSWLTVV.

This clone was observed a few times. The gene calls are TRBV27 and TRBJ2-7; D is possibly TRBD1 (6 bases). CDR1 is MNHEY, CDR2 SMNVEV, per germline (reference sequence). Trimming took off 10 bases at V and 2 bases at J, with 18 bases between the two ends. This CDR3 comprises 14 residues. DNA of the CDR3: TGTGCCACCTCCTTAGGTGAGGGGGCCTACGAGCAGTACTTC. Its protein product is CATSLGEGAYEQYF.